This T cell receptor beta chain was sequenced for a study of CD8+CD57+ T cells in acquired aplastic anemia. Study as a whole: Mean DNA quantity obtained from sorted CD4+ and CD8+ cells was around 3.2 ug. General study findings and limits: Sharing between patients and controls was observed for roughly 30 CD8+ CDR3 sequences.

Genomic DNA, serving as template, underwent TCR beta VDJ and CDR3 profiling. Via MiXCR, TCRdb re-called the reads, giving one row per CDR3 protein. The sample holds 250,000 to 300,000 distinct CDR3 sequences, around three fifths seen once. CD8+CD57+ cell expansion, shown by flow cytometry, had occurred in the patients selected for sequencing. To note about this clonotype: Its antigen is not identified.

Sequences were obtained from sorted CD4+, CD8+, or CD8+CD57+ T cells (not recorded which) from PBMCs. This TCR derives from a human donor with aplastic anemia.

DNA for the CDR3: TGTGCCAGTAGTATGCCACACCCCTCTGGGGCCAACGTCCTGACTTTC. Translated: CASSMPHPSGANVLTF. V usage is TRBV19 and J usage is TRBJ2-6; D uncertain. The CDR3 contains 16 residues. Germline V CDR1 and CDR2: LNHDA, SQIVND (reference sequence). Deletions cut 3 bases from V and 0 bases from J, with 9 bases between.